These 30 T cell receptor beta chains share one sample of origin, sequenced in a study of radiotherapy plus CTLA-4 blockade in lung cancer. The assay was immunoSEQ multiplex PCR, and TCRdb's table has in-frame clones only and misses some. The table shows around 45,000 clones, with 76% occurring only once. This specimen was peripheral blood, taken from a patient treated with radiotherapy plus ipilimumab. These receptors all stem from a human donor with non-small cell lung cancer who had stable disease on radiotherapy plus ipilimumab.

The rearrangement links TRBV10-2 to TRBJ1-6; D possibly corresponds to TRBD1 (5 bases). Trimming removed 2 bases at V and 0 bases at J, with 5 bases between. CDR3 length: 15 amino acids. Germline assignment: CDR1 WSHSY and CDR2 SAAADI. CDR3 loop: CASSEDSSYNSPLHF. CDR3 nucleotide sequence: TGCGCCAGCAGTGAGGACAGCTCCTATAATTCACCCCTCCACTTT.

The rearrangement uses TRBV19 and TRBJ1-1; 7 bases align to TRBD1. Germline CDR1 reads LNHDA; CDR2 reads SQIVND (reference sequence). The V gene end was trimmed by 1 base and the J gene end by 0 bases; junction bases not matched to a gene: 2. The CDR3 runs to 15 residues. The CDR3 spells CASSIVGQLNTEAFF. The CDR3 DNA sequence: TGTGCCAGTAGTATAGTGGGACAGCTGAACACTGAAGCTTTCTTT.

This clone was seen a few times. The chain couples TRBV6-4 to TRBJ2-2, with TRBD2 identical over 7 bases. Germline lookup yields CDR1 MRHNA and CDR2 SNTAGT. Trimming cost V 6 bases and J 1 base; bases outside gene matches: 8. The CDR3 is made up of 16 amino acids. In DNA form, the CDR3 reads TGTGCCAGCAGCGAACTAGCGAACTTGAACACCGGGGAGCTGTTTTTT. Its translation is CASSELANLNTGELFF.

This CDR3 is CASSLRNSYNQYF. Here the CDR3 DNA reads TGTGCCAGCAGCCTGCGGAACTCCTACAACCAGTACTTC. The V gene is TRBV27, the J gene TRBJ2-5; D is uncertain. The CDR3 contains 13 residues. CDR1 is MNHEY and CDR2 is SMNVEV in the germline V gene (reference sequence). V dropped 6 bases and J dropped 10 bases, with 18 bases sitting between them.

V gene TRBV2 combines with J gene TRBJ1-6; D might be TRBD1 (5 bases). Trimming took 0 bases from V and 10 from J, leaving 13 bases between them. The CDR3 loop spans 15 amino acids. Germline-derived CDR1 and CDR2 are SNHLY and FYNNEI. The DNA of the CDR3 is TGTGCCAGCAGTGAAGCACCAGGGCGCGGGTCACCCCTCCACTTT. Translated, it gives CASSEAPGRGSPLHF.

This clone was seen a few times. The chain recombines TRBV5-4 with TRBJ1-3; D is perhaps TRBD1 (6 bases). Germline CDR1 and CDR2: SGHNT and YYREEE (reference sequence). The CDR3 totals 16 residues. V lost 4 bases to trimming and J lost 1 base, with 15 bases between them. CDR3 in amino acids: CASSQGHKTSGNTIYF. CDR3 in DNA: TGTGCCAGCAGCCAGGGACATAAGACTTCTGGAAACACCATATATTTT.

This rearrangement joins TRBV5-5 to TRBJ1-2; a weak D match, TRBD1 (6 bases). The length of the CDR3 is 11 residues. Germline lookup yields CDR1 SGHKS and CDR2 YYEKEE (reference sequence). The V end lost 3 bases, the J end lost 8 bases, and 8 bases lay between the germline ends. The CDR3 DNA reads TGTGCCAGCAGCTCAGGACAGGGCTACACCTTC. Translated, it gives CASSSGQGYTF.

This clone was seen only a few times. J is TRBJ1-5 and V is TRBV27; possibly TRBD1 for D (6 bases). Germline V gives CDR1 MNHEY, CDR2 SMNVEV (reference sequence). V was shortened by 5 bases and J by 2 bases, with 22 bases between the two germline ends. This CDR3 is built from 18 residues. Here the CDR3 reads CASSDWGLTREGNQPQHF. The DNA for the CDR3 is TGTGCCAGCAGTGACTGGGGGCTGACGAGAGAGGGCAATCAGCCCCAGCATTTT.

The chain couples TRBV7-8 to TRBJ1-6, with 8 bases matching TRBD1. Trimming at V came to 4 bases and at J to 6 bases, leaving 5 bases not matched to a gene. Germline CDR1 SGHVS, CDR2 FQNEAQ. The CDR3 is 15 amino acids. As DNA, the CDR3 is TGTGCCAGCAGCTCCGACAGGGGCCGTAATTCACCCCTCCACTTT. Translation: CASSSDRGRNSPLHF.

The chain employs TRBV18 and TRBJ1-3; D not certain. Trimming took off 4 bases at V and 7 bases at J, with 11 bases between the two ends. From germline, CDR1 is KGHSH and CDR2 LQKENI. The CDR3 covers 13 residues. The chain's CDR3 is CASSRDTLNTIYF. CDR3 in DNA: TGTGCCAGCTCACGGGATACTCTGAACACCATATATTTT. The variable domain in full, completed from reference TRBV18 and TRBJ1-3, reads NAGVMQNPRHLVRRRGQEARLRCSPMKGHSHVYWYRQLPEEGLKFMVYLQKENIIDESGMPKERFSAEFPKEGPSILRIQQVVRGDSAAYFCASSRDTLNTIYFGEGSWLTVV.

V gene TRBV19 combines with J gene TRBJ1-1; 7 nucleotides align to TRBD1. V dropped 1 base and J dropped 5; count of bases not matched to a gene: 7. The CDR3 is 15 residues long. Germline V gives CDR1 LNHDA, CDR2 SQIVND (reference sequence). The CDR3 reads CASSIGRTGKTEAFF. The CDR3 nucleotides read TGTGCCAGTAGTATAGGCCGGACAGGTAAAACTGAAGCTTTCTTT.

The chain has TRBV7-2 and TRBJ1-4; no reliable D call. The CDR3 runs 13 residues. CDR1 is SGHTA, CDR2 FQGNSA, per germline. V lost 5 bases, J lost 5 bases, and 9 bases lay in between. In DNA form, the CDR3 reads TGTGCCAGCAGCGAGGGAATGAATGAAAAACTGTTTTTT. Protein product: CASSEGMNEKLFF.

The gene calls are TRBV7-9 and TRBJ2-2, with 11 bases fitting TRBD1. Looked up from germline, CDR1 is SEHNR and CDR2 is FQNEAQ (reference sequence). Trimming at V came to 5 bases and at J to 5 bases, leaving 7 bases not matched to a gene. The CDR3 runs 16 residues. The DNA for the CDR3 is TGTGCCAGCAGCGGGCCGGGACAGGGGGTTACCGGGGAGCTGTTTTTT. Translated: CASSGPGQGVTGELFF.

This chain links TRBV11-2 with TRBJ1-1; 9 nucleotides align to TRBD1. Germline V gene data show CDR1 as SGHAT and CDR2 as FQNNGV. The ends lost 5 bases at V and 4 bases at J; junction bases unmatched: 8. There are 15 residues in the CDR3. This chain's CDR3 is CASSPGTGIITEAFF. The CDR3 region has the DNA TGTGCCAGCAGCCCTGGGACAGGGATTATCACTGAAGCTTTCTTT. The full variable domain, in which reference TRBV11-2 and TRBJ1-1 provide the parts outside the CDR3, is EAGVAQSPRYKIIEKRQSVAFWCNPISGHATLYWYQQILGQGPKLLIQFQNNGVVDDSQLPKDRFSAERLKGVDSTLKIQPAKLEDSAVYLCASSPGTGIITEAFFGQGTRLTVV.

This sequence joins TRBV7-8 and TRBJ1-6; the D is unclear. Trimming pared 0 bases from V and 7 bases from J, leaving 10 bases between. The germline V gene encodes CDR1 SGHVS and CDR2 FQNEAQ. The CDR3 consists of 15 residues. In DNA form, the CDR3 reads TGTGCCAGCAGCTTAGCGGCGTTACCCAATTCACCCCTCCACTTT. Residues: CASSLAALPNSPLHF.

CDR3 in amino acids: CASSSGMLTYEQYF. Written as DNA, the CDR3 is TGTGCCAGCTCAAGCGGGATGCTAACCTACGAGCAGTACTTC. This chain connects TRBV18 to TRBJ2-7, with 7 nucleotides matching TRBD2. V shed 5 bases and J 2 bases; nucleotides not matched to a gene: 6. The CDR3 consists of 14 residues. Looked up from germline, CDR1 is KGHSH and CDR2 is LQKENI.

The chain is built from TRBV7-2 and TRBJ1-4; tentative D call: TRBD1 (5 bases). The CDR3 consists of 17 residues. In germline, CDR1 is SGHTA, CDR2 FQGNSA. Deletions cut 5 bases from V and 3 bases from J, with 19 bases between. The CDR3 protein is CASSPRSPRGANEKLFF. CDR3 nucleotide sequence: TGTGCCAGCAGCCCGAGATCGCCGAGGGGTGCTAATGAAAAACTGTTTTTT.

The chain employs TRBV7-8 and TRBJ1-6; no reliable D call. Trimming removed 5 bases from V and 2 bases from J, with 13 bases in between. Germline-derived CDR1 and CDR2 are SGHVS and FQNEAQ. The CDR3 loop spans 16 amino acids. The CDR3 protein is CASSLQPRAYNSPLHF. CDR3 DNA: TGTGCCAGCAGCCTCCAACCAAGAGCCTATAATTCACCCCTCCACTTT.

The V and J genes are TRBV27 and TRBJ1-5, with D maybe TRBD1 (5 bases). Germline V gene data show CDR1 as MNHEY and CDR2 as SMNVEV (reference sequence). V shed 7 bases and J shed 2 bases, with 12 bases lying between them. The CDR3 runs 14 residues. The CDR3 DNA reads as TGTGCCAGCACCCCCGGGGGGGGCAATCAGCCCCAGCATTTT. Protein product: CASTPGGGNQPQHF.

This clone has more than one count but fewer than ten. The V gene is TRBV7-9, the J gene TRBJ1-1; D perhaps matches TRBD1 (5 bases). The V end was cut by 4 bases, the J end by 6 bases, with 12 bases between. Germline V lookup: CDR1 SEHNR, CDR2 FQNEAQ (reference sequence). This CDR3 is 13 amino acids long. The CDR3 reads CASSYGTLAEAFF. CDR3 nucleotides: TGTGCCAGCAGCTACGGGACGCTTGCTGAAGCTTTCTTT.

This sequence joins TRBV10-1 and TRBJ2-1; 9 positions agree with TRBD1. J lost 6 bases, V lost 5 bases, and 5 bases had no gene match. Per the germline V gene, CDR1 is WNHNN and CDR2 is SYGVQD (reference sequence). This CDR3 has 14 residues. CDR3 region: CASSQTGGGNEQFF. In DNA form, the CDR3 reads TGCGCCAGCAGTCAGACAGGGGGAGGCAATGAGCAGTTCTTC.

CDR3 bases: TGTGCCAGCAGCCCAGGTTCGGGGGGTGGGAACACTGAAGCTTTCTTT. Translated, it gives CASSPGSGGGNTEAFF. The V call is TRBV7-2, the J call TRBJ1-1, with TRBD1 as a possible D gene (5 bases). Trimming pared 5 bases from V and 1 base from J, leaving 17 bases between. The CDR3 totals 16 residues. Germline lookup yields CDR1 SGHTA and CDR2 FQGNSA. Based on the CDR3 plus reference TRBV7-2 and TRBJ1-1, the full variable domain is GAGVSQSPSNKVTEKGKDVELRCDPISGHTALYWYRQSLGQGLEFLIYFQGNSAPDKSGLPSDRFSAERTGGSVSTLTIQRTQQEDSAVYLCASSPGSGGGNTEAFFGQGTRLTVV.

The chain links TRBV5-4 to TRBJ2-7, with D possibly called TRBD1 or TRBD2 (5 bases each). Germline V gene data show CDR1 as SGHNT and CDR2 as YYREEE (reference sequence). V was trimmed by 0 bases and J by 10 bases, leaving 20 bases between them. The CDR3 runs 15 residues. The CDR3 reads CASSLEQVPRGEQYF. CDR3 in DNA: TGTGCCAGCAGCTTGGAACAGGTCCCCCGAGGGGAACAGTACTTC.

This clone was picked up one time. V is TRBV6-5 and J is TRBJ1-2; perhaps TRBD1 as D (6 bases). This CDR3 is 13 amino acids long. The germline V gene encodes CDR1 MNHEY and CDR2 SVGAGI. V was pared by 7 bases and J by 3 bases, with 12 bases between. The CDR3 coding sequence is TGTGCCAGCAAAGAGGGGGGAGACTATGGCTACACCTTC. Amino acid sequence: CASKEGGDYGYTF.

V is TRBV4-3 and J is TRBJ2-1; 8 nucleotides agree with TRBD2. Trimming at V came to 2 bases and at J to 3 bases, leaving 3 bases not matched to a gene. Germline V gives CDR1 LGHNA, CDR2 YSLEER. The CDR3 spans 15 residues. As DNA, the CDR3 is TGCGCCAGCAGCCAAAACGGGGGGGGCTACAATGAGCAGTTCTTC. The encoded protein is CASSQNGGGYNEQFF.

This rearrangement joins TRBV2 to TRBJ1-1; maybe TRBD1 (6 bases). V shed 4 bases and J shed 1 base, with 10 bases lying between them. The germline CDR1 and CDR2 sequences are SNHLY and FYNNEI. CDR3 size: 14 residues. This CDR3 is CASSVRQENTEAFF. CDR3 DNA: TGTGCCAGCAGTGTTAGACAGGAGAACACTGAAGCTTTCTTT.

This chain connects TRBV27 to TRBJ2-3, with D possibly matching TRBD1 (8 bases). The V end was cut by 6 bases, the J end by 3 bases, with 16 bases between. This CDR3 spans 15 amino acids. CDR1 is MNHEY and CDR2 is SMNVEV in the germline V gene (reference sequence). CDR3 residues: CASREQGGGTDTQYF. Written as DNA, the CDR3 is TGTGCCAGCAGAGAACAGGGGGGGGGAACAGATACGCAGTATTTT.

This clone was seen a single time. This sequence joins TRBV27 and TRBJ1-5, with D possibly being TRBD1 (5 bases). Trimming left V 4 bases short and J 6 bases short, with 10 bases between. CDR3 size: 13 residues. The germline V gene encodes CDR1 MNHEY and CDR2 SMNVEV (reference sequence). The chain's CDR3 is CASSYGGRQPQHF. In DNA, the CDR3 is TGTGCCAGCAGTTATGGGGGTCGTCAGCCCCAGCATTTT.

In DNA, the CDR3 is TGCAGCGTGGGACACCCAAATTCACCCCTCCACTTT. Its protein product is CSVGHPNSPLHF. The chain uses TRBV29-1 and TRBJ1-6; D is possibly TRBD1 (6 bases). CDR3 size: 12 residues. Germline lookup yields CDR1 SQVTM and CDR2 ANQGSEA. V dropped 6 bases and J dropped 7 bases, with 10 bases sitting between them.

The chain carries TRBV4-1 and TRBJ1-1; 7 bases match TRBD1. CDR3 length: 15 residues. J was trimmed by 1 base and V by 2 bases; bases with no gene match: 4. CDR1 is MGHRA and CDR2 is YSYEKL in the germline V gene. This CDR3 is CASSQRGQRNTEAFF. The CDR3 bases are TGCGCCAGCAGCCAAAGGGGACAGCGGAACACTGAAGCTTTCTTT.